The 22 T cell receptor beta chains below were found in one sample sequenced in a study of blood T cell repertoires in COVID-19. TCRdb's table, derived via immunoSEQ multiplex PCR, lists solely in-frame clones and lacks some. The sample has hundreds of thousands of clones, around 82% seen once. Material: PBMCs or T cells enriched from blood (not recorded which). Receptors were obtained from a middle-aged woman with acute COVID-19.

The chain joins TRBV19 to TRBJ2-7; 9 nucleotides line up with TRBD2. The CDR3 spans 14 residues. J was trimmed by 1 base and V by 5 bases; bases with no gene match: 3. Germline V gives CDR1 LNHDA, CDR2 SQIVND (reference sequence). CDR3 DNA: TGTGCCAGTAGTTCGCTAGCGGGGTCCTACGAGCAGTACTTC. Protein sequence: CASSSLAGSYEQYF.

The J gene is TRBJ1-5, the V gene TRBV28; the match to TRBD1 covers 11 bases. The CDR3 runs 17 residues. Germline CDR1 is MDHEN and CDR2 is SYDVKM. The J segment lost 2 bases and the V segment lost 6 bases, leaving 9 bases of the junction unmatched. The CDR3 DNA reads TGTGCCAGCAGCAAGGGACAGGGGGTCGCGGGCAATCAGCCCCAGCATTTT. Encoded protein: CASSKGQGVAGNQPQHF.

The chain couples TRBV5-1 to TRBJ2-5; no firm D call. The germline V and J ends were trimmed by 1 base and 0 bases, with 10 bases remaining between them. Germline CDR1 and CDR2: SGHRS and YFSETQ. This CDR3 is built from 15 residues. The CDR3 nucleotides read TGCGCCAGCAGCTTGACCGGGTGGCACCAAGAGACCCAGTACTTC. It is translated as CASSLTGWHQETQYF.

The V call is TRBV5-8, the J call TRBJ1-1; 7 bases map to TRBD1. With V trimmed by 4 bases and J by 0 bases, 9 bases remained unmatched. This CDR3 is built from 16 residues. Germline assignment: CDR1 SGHTS and CDR2 YDEGEE. The CDR3 sequence is CASSVDRLIMNTEAFF. For the CDR3, the DNA is TGTGCCAGCAGCGTGGACAGGCTCATCATGAACACTGAAGCTTTCTTT.

This chain uses TRBV20-1 with TRBJ2-5, with D possibly being TRBD2 (5 bases). The CDR3 runs to 10 residues. CDR1 and CDR2 (germline): DFQATT, SNEGSKA (reference sequence). CDR3 residues: CSGLEETQYF. The CDR3, as DNA: TGCAGCGGACTCGAAGAGACCCAGTACTTC.

The chain links TRBV7-3 to TRBJ1-1; D is unclear. V lost 6 bases, J lost 1 base, and 9 bases lay in between. There are 13 residues in the CDR3. Germline CDR1 SGHTA, CDR2 FQGTGA. The CDR3, as DNA: TGTGCCAGCAGTTTTCAGAAGAACACTGAAGCTTTCTTT. Residues: CASSFQKNTEAFF.

This clone was observed a single time. The chain recombines TRBV27 with TRBJ2-7, with D possibly being TRBD2 (6 bases). Deletions cut 0 bases from V and 5 bases from J, with 14 bases between. CDR3 length: 15 residues. Germline assignment: CDR1 MNHEY and CDR2 SMNVEV (reference sequence). CDR3 coding DNA: TGTGCCAGCAGTTTATCCTGGCAGGGCGGGAACGAGCAGTACTTC. The encoded protein is CASSLSWQGGNEQYF.

This clone was observed a few times. This rearrangement joins TRBV29-1 to TRBJ1-1; D ambiguous. V lost 4 bases, J lost 7 bases, and 13 bases lay in between. Germline CDR1 reads SQVTM; CDR2 reads ANQGSEA. The CDR3 has 12 amino acids. This CDR3 is CSVVPGVGEAFF. In nucleotides, the CDR3 is TGCAGCGTTGTTCCCGGGGTGGGTGAAGCTTTCTTT.

The rearrangement joins TRBV2 to TRBJ1-5, with D unclear. Germline V gene sequence: CDR1 SNHLY, CDR2 FYNNEI. The CDR3 covers 13 residues. The V and J ends lost 8 bases and 6 bases respectively, with 14 bases between them. The CDR3: CASDGETFQPQHF. The CDR3 nucleotides read TGTGCCAGCGACGGGGAGACCTTTCAGCCCCAGCATTTT.

The V gene is TRBV15, the J gene TRBJ1-5; TRBD1 agrees at 10 bases. V trimming: 5 bases; J trimming: 6 bases; junction bases outside the gene matches: 7. Germline V gives CDR1 LNHNV, CDR2 YYDKDF (reference sequence). There are 15 residues in the CDR3. CDR3 bases: TGTGCCACCAGCCCTAGGACAGGGGGAACTCAGCCCCAGCATTTT. This codes for CATSPRTGGTQPQHF. Variable domain in full (rest from reference TRBV15 and TRBJ1-5): DAMVIQNPRYQVTQFGKPVTLSCSQTLNHNVMYWYQQKSSQAPKLLFHYYDKDFNNEADTPDNFQSRRPNTSFCFLDIRSPGLGDTAMYLCATSPRTGGTQPQHFGDGTRLSIL.

CDR3 nucleotide sequence: TGTGCCAGCAGTCCTCGGGACAGGGGGCATGGCTACACCTTC. Translation gives CASSPRDRGHGYTF. The chain links TRBV28 to TRBJ1-2, with 12 nucleotides matching TRBD1. Germline trimming cut 5 bases from V and 6 bases from J; bases unmatched to any gene: 4. The germline CDR1 and CDR2 sequences are MDHEN and SYDVKM. The CDR3 has 14 amino acids.

This clone was recorded a few times. V gene TRBV18 combines with J gene TRBJ2-2, with 9 bases fitting TRBD1. Germline lookup yields CDR1 KGHSH and CDR2 LQKENI. V trimming: 3 bases; J trimming: 5 bases; junction bases outside the gene matches: 7. The CDR3 totals 16 residues. CDR3 sequence (DNA): TGTGCCAGCTCACCTTTGGGACAGGGCCCAACCGGGGAGCTGTTTTTT. Its protein is CASSPLGQGPTGELFF.

CDR3 region: CASSSLVATEAFF. CDR3 bases: TGTGCCAGCAGTTCCCTGGTGGCCACTGAAGCTTTCTTT. This sequence joins TRBV12-3 or TRBV12-4 and TRBJ1-1; D unresolved. Trimming cost V 4 bases and J 4 bases, with 10 bases left between them. CDR3 length equals 13 residues.

The chain links TRBV11-3 to TRBJ2-3, with 13 bases aligning to TRBD2. Germline V gene data show CDR1 as SGHNT and CDR2 as YENEEA. V shed 5 bases and J 2 bases; nucleotides not matched to a gene: 7. There are 17 residues in the CDR3. The CDR3, as DNA: TGTGCCAGCAGCCGTGGGACTAGCGGGATAGACACAGATACGCAGTATTTT. Its protein product is CASSRGTSGIDTDTQYF.

The CDR3 DNA follows: TGTGCCAGCAGCCCCTGGGGGACAGTCTTTTACGAGCAGTACTTC. Translated, it gives CASSPWGTVFYEQYF. The chain employs TRBV5-6 and TRBJ2-7; 7 bases map to TRBD1. Per germline, CDR1 SGHDT and CDR2 YYEEEE. The CDR3 runs to 15 residues. V trimming: 4 bases; J trimming: 4 bases; junction bases outside the gene matches: 11.

V gene TRBV27 combines with J gene TRBJ1-3; a possible D gene is TRBD1 (5 bases). V was trimmed by 3 bases and J by 2 bases, leaving 14 bases between them. The CDR3 runs 16 residues. Germline lookup yields CDR1 MNHEY and CDR2 SMNVEV (reference sequence). CDR3 DNA sequence: TGTGCCAGCAGTTTTCGTATTCGGGGGACTGGAAACACCATATATTTT. It specifies CASSFRIRGTGNTIYF.

V usage is TRBV6-5 and J usage is TRBJ1-2; TRBD1 matches at 7 bases. Unmatched junction bases numbered 10, after V lost 5 bases and J lost 4 bases. This CDR3 comprises 15 residues. CDR1 and CDR2 (germline): MNHEY, SVGAGI. Written as DNA, the CDR3 is TGTGCCAGCAGTCCCGGTACAGGGGAACCCTATGGCTACACCTTC. Translated: CASSPGTGEPYGYTF.

This clone has just a few counts. The V gene is TRBV6-6, the J gene TRBJ1-1; TRBD1 aligns across 8 bases. V shed 6 bases and J 4 bases; nucleotides not matched to a gene: 10. Germline CDR1 and CDR2: MNHNY and SVGAGI (reference sequence). The length of the CDR3 is 15 residues. Here the CDR3 DNA reads TGTGCCAGCAGCACCGGCGACAGGGGAGTCACTGAAGCTTTCTTT. It is translated as CASSTGDRGVTEAFF.

This clone was observed once. The CDR3 DNA sequence: TGTGCCAGCAGTTTATCGACAGGGACTAATGAAAAACTGTTTTTT. It yields the protein CASSLSTGTNEKLFF. The chain uses TRBV28 and TRBJ1-4, with 7 bases aligning to TRBD1. Unmatched junction bases numbered 1, after V lost 1 base and J lost 2 bases. CDR1 and CDR2 from the germline V gene are MDHEN and SYDVKM. The CDR3 is 15 amino acids.

This chain links TRBV6-5 with TRBJ1-1; no clear D. The CDR3 consists of 13 residues. V gave up 6 bases and J gave up 2 bases, with 10 bases separating them. From germline, CDR1 is MNHEY and CDR2 SVGAGI. As DNA, the CDR3 is TGTGCCAGCAGAAAGGGAGTAAACACTGAAGCTTTCTTT. Translation: CASRKGVNTEAFF.

The chain joins TRBV7-2 to TRBJ1-2; 8 nucleotides align to TRBD1. CDR1 SGHTA and CDR2 FQGNSA come from the germline V gene. This CDR3 comprises 16 residues. The junction had 8 bases not matched to a gene; V was cut back by 0 bases and J by 5 bases. CDR3: CASSLARDRRLYGYTF. The CDR3, as DNA: TGTGCCAGCAGCTTAGCGCGGGACAGGAGGTTGTATGGCTACACCTTC.

The chain couples TRBV19 to TRBJ2-1; a weak D match, TRBD1 (5 bases). Germline V gene data show CDR1 as LNHDA and CDR2 as SQIVND (reference sequence). Deletions cut 7 bases from V and 0 bases from J, with 28 bases between. The CDR3 runs to 20 residues. The CDR3 protein is CASNPGAARRPVSSYNEQFF. DNA for the CDR3: TGTGCCAGTAATCCTGGGGCGGCGAGGCGACCCGTGAGCTCCTACAATGAGCAGTTCTTC.